A single sample is the source of the 15 T cell receptor gamma chains below, sequenced in a study of intestinal T cells in coeliac disease. Using 150 to 200 ng of biopsy DNA, TRG was amplified with LymphoTrack primers. TCRdb redid clone calling on the multiplex PCR reads using CATT. This sample has 400 to 550 gamma-chain clones, with about half found just once. Genomic DNA came from ten approximately 5-µm formalin-fixed paraffin-embedded scrolls per case. The sequencing sample was made of a duodenal biopsy. These receptors were obtained from a human donor who served as a control with a normal duodenal biopsy, not a healthy volunteer.

This clone has just a few counts. This chain joins TRGV11 and TRGJP2. TRGV11 is treated as an ORF (open reading frame) with a function not yet certain. This CDR3 contains 15 residues. The V segment lost 1 base and the J segment 5 bases; nucleotides outside the gene matches: 4. The CDR3 protein is CACWIRHRSDWIKTF. In DNA form, the CDR3 reads TGTGCCTGCTGGATTAGGCATCGGAGTGATTGGATCAAGACGTTT.

The chain couples TRGV9 to TRGJ1 or TRGJ2. V gave up 5 bases and J gave up 0 bases; unmatched junction bases: 16. The CDR3 length is 17 residues. From germline, CDR1 is GITISATS and CDR2 ISYDGTV (reference sequence). As DNA, the CDR3 is TGTGCCTTGTGGGGAGGTGCACCTGGCCCGAATTATTATAAGAAACTCTTT. Translation gives CALWGGAPGPNYYKKLF.

CDR3: CATWGRPDCYKKLF. The CDR3 DNA reads TGTGCCACCTGGGGACGGCCCGATTGTTATAAGAAACTCTTT. The chain joins TRGV2 to TRGJ1 or TRGJ2. V lost 5 bases to trimming and J lost 6 bases; unmatched junction nucleotides: 13. Germline V gives CDR1 EGSNGY, CDR2 YDSYNSKV. CDR3 length equals 14 residues.

This chain links TRGV10 with TRGJ1 or TRGJ2. Being an ORF, TRGV10 has a function that is uncertain. The CDR3 is 13 amino acids. V lost 8 bases to trimming and J lost 4 bases; unmatched junction nucleotides: 9. CDR3: CAAWTPRYYKKLF. The CDR3, as DNA: TGTGCTGCGTGGACCCCCAGGTATTATAAGAAACTCTTT.

Concerning this clone: This DNA's translation and the protein TCRdb lists, from a much larger clone, do not match at residue 5, likely due to a read error; the protein shown is translated from the DNA. V is TRGV10 and J is TRGJP2. TRGV10 is labeled an ORF, and its function is uncertain. V gave up 8 bases and J gave up 2 bases; unmatched junction bases: 12. The CDR3 has 16 residues. CDR3 protein: CAAWGRGLSSDWIKTF. The CDR3 DNA sequence: TGTGCTGCGTGGGGGCGCGGATTGAGTAGTGATTGGATCAAGACGTTT.

The rearrangement joins TRGV10 to TRGJ1 or TRGJ2. TRGV10 is an ORF, and what it does is uncertain. V shed 8 bases, J shed 9 bases, and the junction held 11 bases outside the gene matches. The CDR3 totals 12 residues. DNA for the CDR3: TGTGCTGCGTGGGATTCTGCGGGTAAGAAACTCTTT. Its protein is CAAWDSAGKKLF.

Note on this clone: This specimen includes other DNA sequences encoding the same CDR3. This chain links TRGV10 with TRGJ1 or TRGJ2. TRGV10 is filed as an ORF, its function uncertain. Trimming at V came to 8 bases and at J to 2 bases, leaving 1 base not matched to a gene. The CDR3 totals 11 residues. The DNA for the CDR3 is TGTGCTGCGTGGGATTATTATAAGAAACTCTTT. Protein product: CAAWDYYKKLF.

This chain links TRGV8 with TRGJ1 or TRGJ2. Germline-derived CDR1 and CDR2 are VENAVY and YDSYNSRV. The CDR3 runs to 12 residues. The CDR3 loop is CAPRSGDYKKLF. As DNA, the CDR3 is TGTGCACCTCGGAGTGGGGATTATAAGAAACTCTTT.

The rearrangement links TRGV4 to TRGJ1 or TRGJ2. V was pared by 6 bases and J by 7 bases, with 9 bases of the junction left unmatched. CDR1 is EGSTGY and CDR2 is YDSYTSSV in the germline V gene. The length of the CDR3 is 12 residues. CDR3 residues: CATWFQLYKKLF. The CDR3 coding sequence is TGTGCCACCTGGTTTCAACTCTATAAGAAACTCTTT.

In this sample, this clone is hyperexpanded. V usage is TRGV5 and J usage is TRGJ1 or TRGJ2. Germline CDR1 and CDR2: VINAFY and YDVSNSKD. This CDR3 region has 12 residues. J gave up 8 bases and V 3 bases, and 7 bases lay outside the gene matches. In DNA, the CDR3 is TGTGCCACCTGGGACGGCGGGGATAAGAAACTCTTT. It codes for CATWDGGDKKLF.

This clone was observed a few times. TCRdb attributes to this sequence the protein of a much larger clone, which differs from the DNA translation at residue 13; a read error is likely, and the protein displayed is translated from the DNA. The chain has TRGV10 and TRGJ1 or TRGJ2. TRGV10 is an ORF, and what it does is uncertain. The CDR3 extends over 16 amino acids. The CDR3 spells CAAWDFMVVSYYRKLF. The CDR3 nucleotides read TGTGCTGCGTGGGATTTTATGGTCGTAAGTTATTATAGGAAACTCTTT.

The table lists this clone with a few counts. The chain combines TRGV10 with TRGJP1. TRGV10 falls under the ORF class, with uncertain function. The CDR3 is 15 amino acids. With 8 bases clipped from V and 0 bases from J, the junction kept 7 bases outside the gene matches. The chain's CDR3 is CAAWDLNTTGWFKIF. Written as DNA, the CDR3 is TGTGCTGCGTGGGATCTTAATACCACTGGTTGGTTCAAGATATTT.

As for this clone: Mismatch with germline at one junction end may stem from a read error. The same CDR3 also results from other DNA sequences found in this sample. The chain carries TRGV10 and TRGJ1 or TRGJ2. TRGV10 carries the ORF label, with uncertain function. CDR3 length: 14 residues. CDR3 protein: CAAWDPSFYYKKLF. The CDR3 DNA reads as TGTGCTGCGTGGGATCCCAGCTTCTATTATAAGAAACTCTTC.

The rearrangement links TRGV2 to TRGJ1 or TRGJ2. V lost 12 bases to trimming and J lost 8 bases; unmatched junction nucleotides: 10. The germline CDR1 and CDR2 sequences are EGSNGY and YDSYNSKV. This CDR3 is built from 10 residues. The CDR3 reads CAHLGHKKLF. The CDR3 DNA follows: TGTGCCCACCTGGGCCATAAGAAACTCTTT.

This clone was picked up one time. The same CDR3 can be traced to other DNA sequences in this sample. V usage is TRGV10 and J usage is TRGJ1 or TRGJ2. TRGV10 is filed as an ORF, its function uncertain. The CDR3 contains 18 residues. The V and J ends lost 8 bases and 3 bases, in that order; junction bases with no gene match: 23. CDR3 in amino acids: CAAWDYWDPRYCYYKKLF. As DNA, the CDR3 is TGTGCTGCGTGGGATTACTGGGACCCCCGCTACTGTTATTATAAGAAACTCTTT.